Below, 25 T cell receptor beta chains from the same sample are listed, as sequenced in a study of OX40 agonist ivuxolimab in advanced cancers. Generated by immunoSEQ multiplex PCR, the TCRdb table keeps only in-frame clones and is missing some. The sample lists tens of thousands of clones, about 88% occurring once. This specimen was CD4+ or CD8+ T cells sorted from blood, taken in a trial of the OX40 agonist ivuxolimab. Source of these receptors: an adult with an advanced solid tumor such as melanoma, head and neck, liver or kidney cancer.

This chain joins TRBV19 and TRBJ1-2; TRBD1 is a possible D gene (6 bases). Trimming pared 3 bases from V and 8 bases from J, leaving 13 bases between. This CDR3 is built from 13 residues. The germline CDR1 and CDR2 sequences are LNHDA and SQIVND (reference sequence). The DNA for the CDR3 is TGTGCCAGTAGTATCCGGCAGGGGAGCGGCTACACCTTC. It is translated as CASSIRQGSGYTF. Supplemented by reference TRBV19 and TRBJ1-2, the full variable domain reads DGGITQSPKYLFRKEGQNVTLSCEQNLNHDAMYWYRQDPGQGLRLIYYSQIVNDFQKGDIAEGYSVSREKKESFPLTVTSAQKNPTAFYLCASSIRQGSGYTFGSGTRLTVV.

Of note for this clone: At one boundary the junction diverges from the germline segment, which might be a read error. The CDR3 sequence: CASSSGGTKTQYF. In nucleotides, the CDR3 is TGTGCTAGCAGCTCTGGAGGGACAAAGACCCAGTACTTC. V is TRBV7-7 and J is TRBJ2-5; D is perhaps TRBD1 or TRBD2 (6 bases each). This CDR3 is 13 amino acids long. The germline V gene has CDR1 SSHAT and CDR2 FNYEAQ (reference sequence).

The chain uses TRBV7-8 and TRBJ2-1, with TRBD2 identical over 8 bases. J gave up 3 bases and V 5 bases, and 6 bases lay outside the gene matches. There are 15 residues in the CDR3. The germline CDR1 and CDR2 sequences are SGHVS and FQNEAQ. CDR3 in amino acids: CASSPDSGVYNEQFF. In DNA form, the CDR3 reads TGTGCCAGCAGCCCCGATAGCGGGGTCTACAATGAGCAGTTCTTC.

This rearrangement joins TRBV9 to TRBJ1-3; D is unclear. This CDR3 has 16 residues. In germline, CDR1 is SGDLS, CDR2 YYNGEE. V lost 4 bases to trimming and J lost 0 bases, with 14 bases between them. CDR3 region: CASSPQVGSSGNTIYF. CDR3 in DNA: TGTGCCAGCAGCCCCCAGGTGGGGAGCTCTGGAAACACCATATATTTT.

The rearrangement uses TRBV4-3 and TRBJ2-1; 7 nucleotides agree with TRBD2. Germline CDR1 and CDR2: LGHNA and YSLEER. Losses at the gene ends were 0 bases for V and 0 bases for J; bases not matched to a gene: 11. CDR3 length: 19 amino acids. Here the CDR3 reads CASSQDARRASGSYNEQFF. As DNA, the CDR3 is TGCGCCAGCAGCCAAGATGCTCGCCGAGCTAGCGGCTCCTACAATGAGCAGTTCTTC.

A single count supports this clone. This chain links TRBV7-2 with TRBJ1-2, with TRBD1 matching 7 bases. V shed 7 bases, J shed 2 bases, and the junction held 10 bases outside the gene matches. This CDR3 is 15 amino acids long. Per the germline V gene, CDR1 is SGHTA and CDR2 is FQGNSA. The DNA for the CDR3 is TGTGCCAGCAATATACGAAGGGGACAGAACTATGGCTACACCTTC. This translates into CASNIRRGQNYGYTF.

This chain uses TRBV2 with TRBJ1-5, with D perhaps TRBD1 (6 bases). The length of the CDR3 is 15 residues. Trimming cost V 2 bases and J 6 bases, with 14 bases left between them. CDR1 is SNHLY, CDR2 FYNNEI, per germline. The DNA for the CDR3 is TGTGCCAGCAGTGAAAGGGGGGCCGAGTTTCAGCCCCAGCATTTT. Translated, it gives CASSERGAEFQPQHF.

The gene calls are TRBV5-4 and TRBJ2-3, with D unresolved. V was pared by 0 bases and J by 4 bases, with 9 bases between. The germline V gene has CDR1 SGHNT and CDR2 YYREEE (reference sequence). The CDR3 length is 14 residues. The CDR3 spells CASSLEISADTQYF. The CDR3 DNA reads TGTGCCAGCAGCTTGGAAATAAGTGCAGATACGCAGTATTTT.

CDR3 DNA sequence: TGCGCCAGCAGCCAAGACAGTCGCCCCACCGGGGAGCTGTTTTTT. This encodes CASSQDSRPTGELFF. V is TRBV4-3 and J is TRBJ2-2; D call uncertain. This CDR3 comprises 15 residues. Trimming pared 0 bases from V and 4 bases from J, leaving 9 bases between. The germline V gene has CDR1 LGHNA and CDR2 YSLEER.

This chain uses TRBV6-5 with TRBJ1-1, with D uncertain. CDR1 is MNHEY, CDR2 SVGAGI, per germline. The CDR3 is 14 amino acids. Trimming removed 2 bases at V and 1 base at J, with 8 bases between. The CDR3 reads CASSYAGQNTEAFF. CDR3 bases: TGTGCCAGCAGTTACGCCGGCCAGAACACTGAAGCTTTCTTT.

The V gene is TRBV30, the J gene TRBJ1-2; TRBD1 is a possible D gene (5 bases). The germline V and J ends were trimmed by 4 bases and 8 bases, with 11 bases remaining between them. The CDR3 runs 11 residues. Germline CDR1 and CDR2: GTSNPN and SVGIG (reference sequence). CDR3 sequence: CAWNRGDGYTF. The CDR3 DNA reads TGTGCCTGGAATCGGGGGGACGGCTACACCTTC. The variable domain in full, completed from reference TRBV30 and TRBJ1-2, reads SQTIHQWPATLVQPVGSPLSLECTVEGTSNPNLYWYRQAAGRGLQLLFYSVGIGQISSEVPQNLSASRPQDRQFILSSKKLLLSDSGFYLCAWNRGDGYTFGSGTRLTVV.

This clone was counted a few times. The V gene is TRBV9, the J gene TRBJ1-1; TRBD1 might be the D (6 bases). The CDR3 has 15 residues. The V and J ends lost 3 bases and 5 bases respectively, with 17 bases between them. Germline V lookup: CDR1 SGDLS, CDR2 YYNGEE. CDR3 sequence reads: CASSELTGGRTEAFF. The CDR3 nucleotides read TGTGCCAGCAGCGAACTTACCGGGGGGCGTACTGAAGCTTTCTTT.

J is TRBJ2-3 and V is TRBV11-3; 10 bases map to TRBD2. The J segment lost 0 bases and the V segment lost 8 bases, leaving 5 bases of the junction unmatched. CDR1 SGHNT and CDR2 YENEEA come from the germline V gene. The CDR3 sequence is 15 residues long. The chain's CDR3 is CASSRTSGSTDTQYF. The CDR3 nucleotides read TGTGCCAGCTCCCGGACTAGCGGCAGCACAGATACGCAGTATTTT.

The CDR3 protein is CASSLGRGGDGYTF. CDR3 nucleotide sequence: TGTGCCAGCAGCTTAGGGCGGGGAGGGGATGGCTACACCTTC. The chain carries TRBV7-2 and TRBJ1-2; maybe TRBD1 (5 bases). The germline V and J ends were trimmed by 1 base and 6 bases, with 12 bases remaining between them. The CDR3 runs 14 residues. Germline V CDR1 and CDR2: SGHTA, FQGNSA.

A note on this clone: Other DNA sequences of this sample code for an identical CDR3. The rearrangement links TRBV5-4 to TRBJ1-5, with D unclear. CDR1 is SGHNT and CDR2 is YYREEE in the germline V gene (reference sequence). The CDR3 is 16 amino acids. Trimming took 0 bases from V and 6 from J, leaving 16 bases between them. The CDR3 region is CASSLGGSAVSQPQHF. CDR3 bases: TGTGCCAGCAGCTTGGGGGGTTCGGCTGTAAGTCAGCCCCAGCATTTT.

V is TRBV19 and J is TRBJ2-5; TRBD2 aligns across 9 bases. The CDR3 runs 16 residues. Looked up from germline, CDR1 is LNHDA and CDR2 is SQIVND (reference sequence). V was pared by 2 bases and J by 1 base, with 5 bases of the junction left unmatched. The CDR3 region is CASSISILAGQETQYF. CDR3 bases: TGTGCCAGTAGTATATCGATACTAGCGGGCCAAGAGACCCAGTACTTC.

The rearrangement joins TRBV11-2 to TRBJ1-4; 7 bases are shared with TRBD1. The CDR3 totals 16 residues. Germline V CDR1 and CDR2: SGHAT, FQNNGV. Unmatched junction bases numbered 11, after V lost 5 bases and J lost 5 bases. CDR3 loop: CASSIHPGTENEKLFF. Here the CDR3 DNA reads TGTGCCAGCAGCATCCATCCGGGGACAGAAAATGAAAAACTGTTTTTT.

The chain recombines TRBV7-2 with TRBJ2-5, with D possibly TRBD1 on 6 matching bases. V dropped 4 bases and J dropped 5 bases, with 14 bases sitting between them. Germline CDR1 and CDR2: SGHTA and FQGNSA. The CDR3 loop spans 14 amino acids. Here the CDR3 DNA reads TGTGCCAGCAGCTCCTCAGGGGCCCGTGAGACCCAGTACTTC. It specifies CASSSSGARETQYF.

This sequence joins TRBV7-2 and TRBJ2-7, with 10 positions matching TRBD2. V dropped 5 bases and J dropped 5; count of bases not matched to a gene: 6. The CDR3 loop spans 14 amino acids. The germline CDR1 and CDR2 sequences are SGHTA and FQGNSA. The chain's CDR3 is CASSPGTSENEQYF. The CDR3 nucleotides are TGTGCCAGCAGCCCCGGGACTAGCGAAAACGAGCAGTACTTC.

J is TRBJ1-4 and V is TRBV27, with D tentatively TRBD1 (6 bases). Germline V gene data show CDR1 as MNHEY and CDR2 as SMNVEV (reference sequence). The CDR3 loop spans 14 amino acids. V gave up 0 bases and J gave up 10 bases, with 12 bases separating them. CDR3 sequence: CASSLSRGVGKLFF. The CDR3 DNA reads TGTGCCAGCAGTTTATCGAGGGGGGTCGGAAAACTGTTTTTT.

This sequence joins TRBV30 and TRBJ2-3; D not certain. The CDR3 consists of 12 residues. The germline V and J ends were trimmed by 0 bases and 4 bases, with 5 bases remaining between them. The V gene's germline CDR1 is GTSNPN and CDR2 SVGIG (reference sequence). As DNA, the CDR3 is TGTGCCTGGAGTGTGGTTGCAGATACGCAGTATTTT. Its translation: CAWSVVADTQYF.

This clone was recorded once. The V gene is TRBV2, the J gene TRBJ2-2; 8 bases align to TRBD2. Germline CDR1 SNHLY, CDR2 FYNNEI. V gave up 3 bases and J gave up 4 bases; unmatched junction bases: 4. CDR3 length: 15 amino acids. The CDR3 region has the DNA TGTGCCAGCAGTGAGGAGCGGGGGCTCACCGGGGAGCTGTTTTTT. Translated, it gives CASSEERGLTGELFF.

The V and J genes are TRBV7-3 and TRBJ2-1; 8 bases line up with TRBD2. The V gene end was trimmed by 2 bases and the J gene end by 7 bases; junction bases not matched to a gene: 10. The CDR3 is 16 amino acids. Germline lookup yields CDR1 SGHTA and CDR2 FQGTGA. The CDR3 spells CASSLALTGGPNEQFF. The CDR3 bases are TGTGCCAGCAGCTTAGCCCTGACGGGGGGGCCGAATGAGCAGTTCTTC. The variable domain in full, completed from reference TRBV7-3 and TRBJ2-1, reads GAGVSQTPSNKVTEKGKYVELRCDPISGHTALYWYRQSLGQGPEFLIYFQGTGAADDSGLPNDRFFAVRPEGSVSTLKIQRTERGDSAVYLCASSLALTGGPNEQFFGPGTRLTVL.

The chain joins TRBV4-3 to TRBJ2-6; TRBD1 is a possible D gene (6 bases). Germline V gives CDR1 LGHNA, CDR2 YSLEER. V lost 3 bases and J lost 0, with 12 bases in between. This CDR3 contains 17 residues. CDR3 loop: CASSQNPDSSGANVLTF. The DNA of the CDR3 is TGCGCCAGCAGCCAGAACCCGGACAGCTCTGGGGCCAACGTCCTGACTTTC.

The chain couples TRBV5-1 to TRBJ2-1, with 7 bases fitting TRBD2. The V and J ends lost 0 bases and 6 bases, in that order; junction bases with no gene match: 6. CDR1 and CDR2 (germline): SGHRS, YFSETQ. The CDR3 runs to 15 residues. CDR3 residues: CASSLEAGAVNEQFF. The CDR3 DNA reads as TGCGCCAGCAGCTTGGAGGCGGGAGCGGTCAATGAGCAGTTCTTC.